What follows are 29 T cell receptor beta chains derived from one specimen sequenced in a study of blood T cell repertoires in COVID-19. Data came from immunoSEQ multiplex PCR; TCRdb stores just in-frame clones and leaves some out. The data show some 180,000 clones, approximately 88% seen once. The sequenced sample was peripheral blood. These TCRs come from a woman between 40 and 55 years old with COVID-19, enrolled during active disease.

This clone appeared a single time. DNA for the CDR3: TGTGCCAGCAGCTTGCAGAGAGGTGGAAACACCATATATTTT. Protein: CASSLQRGGNTIYF. The chain combines TRBV13 with TRBJ1-3; D not resolved. V shed 3 bases and J shed 3 bases, with 9 bases lying between them. The germline V gene encodes CDR1 PRHDT and CDR2 FYEKMQ (reference sequence). The CDR3 contains 14 residues.

The rearrangement joins TRBV10-3 to TRBJ2-1; 11 bases map to TRBD2. The CDR3 totals 16 residues. CDR1 is ENHRY, CDR2 SYGVKD, per germline. The ends lost 11 bases at V and 8 bases at J; junction bases unmatched: 17. CDR3 loop: CAFGRTVAGGPDEQFF. CDR3 coding DNA: TGTGCCTTTGGGAGAACTGTAGCGGGGGGGCCAGATGAGCAGTTCTTC.

The chain carries TRBV7-9 and TRBJ1-2; TRBD1 aligns across 8 bases. CDR3 size: 12 residues. Germline assignment: CDR1 SEHNR and CDR2 FQNEAQ (reference sequence). The junction had 4 bases not matched to a gene; V was cut back by 7 bases and J by 6 bases. CDR3: CASTETGDGYTF. CDR3 sequence (DNA): TGTGCCAGCACGGAGACAGGGGATGGCTACACCTTC.

This chain uses TRBV3-1 (or the pseudogene TRBV3-2) with TRBJ2-2; 8 nucleotides match TRBD2. The V gene end was trimmed by 0 bases and the J gene end by 4 bases; junction bases not matched to a gene: 10. This CDR3 spans 18 amino acids. Germline V gives CDR1 LGHDT, CDR2 YNNKEL (reference sequence). In nucleotides, the CDR3 is TGTGCCAGCAGCCAAGATAAACGGCGGGAGGAAGGCACCGGGGAGCTGTTTTTT. Protein sequence: CASSQDKRREEGTGELFF.

V usage is TRBV7-2 and J usage is TRBJ1-6; D possibly corresponds to TRBD1 (5 bases). Trimming pared 0 bases from V and 11 bases from J, leaving 17 bases between. Germline-derived CDR1 and CDR2 are SGHTA and FQGNSA. This CDR3 is 16 amino acids long. For the CDR3, the DNA is TGTGCCAGCAGCTTAGCGGTCCAGGGTTCGGGCACACCCCTCCACTTT. Its translation: CASSLAVQGSGTPLHF.

This chain uses TRBV10-3 with TRBJ1-1; TRBD1 agrees at 7 bases. Trimming cost V 0 bases and J 6 bases; bases outside gene matches: 7. The CDR3 extends over 15 amino acids. CDR1 and CDR2 from the germline V gene are ENHRY and SYGVKD. DNA for the CDR3: TGTGCCATCAGTGAGTCGACAGGGCTGATCCCTGAAGCTTTCTTT. This sequence encodes CAISESTGLIPEAFF.

The chain links TRBV5-1 to TRBJ2-2, with 9 positions matching TRBD1. CDR1 is SGHRS and CDR2 is YFSETQ in the germline V gene. This CDR3 region has 17 residues. V lost 4 bases, J lost 6 bases, and 13 bases stayed unmatched. CDR3 in amino acids: CASSGTGGARLSGELFF. The CDR3 coding sequence is TGCGCCAGCAGCGGAACAGGGGGCGCTCGGTTGTCCGGGGAGCTGTTTTTT.

The chain joins TRBV4-1 to TRBJ1-1; D unresolved. The ends were cut back, 1 base at V and 1 base at J, with 19 bases in the middle. Germline V gene sequence: CDR1 MGHRA, CDR2 YSYEKL. The CDR3 has 18 amino acids. CDR3 residues: CASSQGLLSSPQNTEAFF. DNA of the CDR3: TGCGCCAGCAGCCAAGGGCTGCTCTCCTCCCCCCAGAACACTGAAGCTTTCTTT.

The chain recombines TRBV9 with TRBJ1-3; D may be TRBD1 (6 bases). CDR1 is SGDLS and CDR2 is YYNGEE in the germline V gene. V was clipped by 3 bases and J by 2 bases, with 12 bases between them. This CDR3 is built from 15 residues. The CDR3 sequence is CASSASTGAGNTIYF. DNA for the CDR3: TGTGCCAGCAGCGCCTCGACAGGAGCTGGAAACACCATATATTTT.

The V gene is TRBV10-3, the J gene TRBJ1-1; D unresolved. Germline lookup yields CDR1 ENHRY and CDR2 SYGVKD. With 6 bases removed from V and 1 base from J, the gap between germline ends came to 9 bases. This CDR3 comprises 13 residues. In DNA form, the CDR3 reads TGTGCCATCAGCGATACAGCGAACACTGAAGCTTTCTTT. Encoded protein: CAISDTANTEAFF.

The rearrangement joins TRBV11-2 to TRBJ2-7; D is perhaps TRBD2 (5 bases). Trimming pared 3 bases from V and 5 bases from J, leaving 11 bases between. CDR3 length: 13 amino acids. The germline CDR1 and CDR2 sequences are SGHAT and FQNNGV. The CDR3 region is CASSLPGRNEQYF. The CDR3 coding sequence is TGTGCCAGCAGCTTGCCGGGGAGAAACGAGCAGTACTTC.

V and J are TRBV28 and TRBJ1-4; D is unresolved. CDR3 length: 12 amino acids. Germline lookup yields CDR1 MDHEN and CDR2 SYDVKM. Trimming cost V 6 bases and J 8 bases, with 10 bases left between them. The CDR3 DNA reads as TGTGCCAGCAGCCTAGCTGTCGAAAAACTGTTTTTT. Translation: CASSLAVEKLFF.

This chain's CDR3 is CASSPGLAVTGELFF. The DNA for the CDR3 is TGTGCCAGCAGCCCGGGACTAGCGGTTACCGGGGAGCTGTTTTTT. The chain has TRBV28 and TRBJ2-2; 11 bases match TRBD2. The CDR3 totals 15 residues. CDR1 is MDHEN, CDR2 SYDVKM, per germline. With V trimmed by 6 bases and J by 5 bases, 5 bases remained unmatched.

The V and J genes are TRBV7-8 and TRBJ2-2, with 10 bases matching TRBD2. Germline trimming cut 1 base from V and 4 bases from J; bases unmatched to any gene: 6. In germline, CDR1 is SGHVS, CDR2 FQNEAQ. This CDR3 contains 17 residues. CDR3 region: CASSLGASGRATGELFF. CDR3 sequence (DNA): TGTGCCAGCAGCTTAGGGGCCAGCGGGAGGGCCACCGGGGAGCTGTTTTTT.

Here the CDR3 reads CASSSTDQAWDRNTIYF. In nucleotides, the CDR3 is TGTGCCAGCAGCTCTACCGATCAGGCTTGGGACAGAAACACCATATATTTT. The rearrangement uses TRBV7-9 and TRBJ1-3; D might be TRBD1 (6 bases). This CDR3 is built from 17 residues. V dropped 4 bases and J dropped 5 bases, with 21 bases sitting between them. Germline V gene lookup returns CDR1 SEHNR and CDR2 FQNEAQ (reference sequence).

V usage is TRBV28 and J usage is TRBJ1-4; D ambiguous. CDR1 MDHEN and CDR2 SYDVKM come from the germline V gene. CDR3 length: 13 amino acids. The V end lost 7 bases, the J end lost 4 bases, and 10 bases lay between the germline ends. CDR3 sequence reads: CASNEGFNEKLFF. Here the CDR3 DNA reads TGTGCCAGCAATGAGGGATTTAATGAAAAACTGTTTTTT.

V gene TRBV3-1 (or the pseudogene TRBV3-2) combines with J gene TRBJ1-2, with 7 bases aligning to TRBD1. The CDR3 has 14 residues. Germline CDR1 reads LGHDT; CDR2 reads YNNKEL (reference sequence). The J segment lost 2 bases and the V segment lost 0 bases, leaving 0 bases of the junction unmatched. The CDR3: CASSQEQGNYGYTF. CDR3 sequence (DNA): TGTGCCAGCAGCCAAGAACAGGGGAACTATGGCTACACCTTC.

The V gene is TRBV28, the J gene TRBJ2-5; TRBD1 might be the D (6 bases). Germline V lookup: CDR1 MDHEN, CDR2 SYDVKM. V was trimmed by 4 bases and J by 5 bases, leaving 20 bases between them. The CDR3 is made up of 16 amino acids. The CDR3 sequence is CASSSRAQGRRETQYF. For the CDR3, the DNA is TGTGCCAGCAGTTCTCGGGCTCAGGGGCGAAGGGAGACCCAGTACTTC.

The rearrangement links TRBV5-4 to TRBJ2-3, with 9 bases aligning to TRBD2. V was pared by 3 bases and J by 0 bases, with 5 bases of the junction left unmatched. From germline, CDR1 is SGHNT and CDR2 YYREEE (reference sequence). CDR3 size: 16 residues. CDR3 amino acids: CASSSERGASTDTQYF. The CDR3 nucleotides read TGTGCCAGCAGCTCTGAGCGGGGGGCTAGCACAGATACGCAGTATTTT.

The gene calls are TRBV7-3 and TRBJ2-1, with TRBD2 as a possible D gene (6 bases). The germline V gene has CDR1 SGHTA and CDR2 FQGTGA. Trimming cost V 5 bases and J 7 bases, with 15 bases left between them. CDR3 length equals 14 residues. CDR3 in DNA: TGTGCCAGCAGCCCCCTGGGAGGTGGAAATGAGCAGTTCTTC. Its translation is CASSPLGGGNEQFF.

The sample holds a few counts of this clone. The V call is TRBV11-2, the J call TRBJ2-3; D gene unclear. The CDR3 totals 16 residues. Trimming cost V 5 bases and J 0 bases, with 15 bases left between them. CDR1 and CDR2 (germline): SGHAT, FQNNGV. This chain's CDR3 is CASSKTGSASTDTQYF. Written as DNA, the CDR3 is TGTGCCAGCAGCAAAACGGGTAGTGCGAGCACAGATACGCAGTATTTT.

Written as DNA, the CDR3 is TGTGCCAGCAGCATCCGAGGATTACATGGCTACACCTTC. Encoded protein: CASSIRGLHGYTF. The J gene is TRBJ1-2, the V gene TRBV6-5; D gene uncertain. Germline V CDR1 and CDR2: MNHEY, SVGAGI. The CDR3 is made up of 13 amino acids. V was cut by 6 bases and J by 6 bases, with 14 bases left in between.

As to this clone: Other nucleotide sequences in the sample specify the same CDR3. The genes are TRBV6-1 and TRBJ1-2, with 8 positions matching TRBD1. J was trimmed by 6 bases and V by 1 base; bases with no gene match: 13. Germline lookup yields CDR1 MNHNS and CDR2 SASEGT. The CDR3 sequence is 17 residues long. CDR3 loop: CASSEVRGTGGKDGYTF. The CDR3 nucleotides read TGTGCCAGCAGTGAAGTCCGGGGGACAGGCGGTAAAGATGGCTACACCTTC.

The rearrangement links TRBV6-6 to TRBJ1-3; the match to TRBD1 covers 8 bases. With V trimmed by 8 bases and J by 7 bases, 4 bases remained unmatched. CDR1 and CDR2 from the germline V gene are MNHNY and SVGAGI (reference sequence). This CDR3 is 12 amino acids long. Here the CDR3 DNA reads TGTGCCAGCGTGGCAGGGGGCAACACCATATATTTT. Encoded protein: CASVAGGNTIYF.

The CDR3 protein is CASSSLTEYYGYTF. In nucleotides, the CDR3 is TGTGCCAGCAGTTCCCTTACAGAATACTATGGCTACACCTTC. V and J are TRBV27 and TRBJ1-2; D remains ambiguous. Germline lookup yields CDR1 MNHEY and CDR2 SMNVEV (reference sequence). Deletions cut 4 bases from V and 3 bases from J, with 12 bases between. The CDR3 sequence is 14 residues long.

V usage is TRBV4-1 and J usage is TRBJ2-7, with 8 bases aligning to TRBD2. After removal of 0 bases from V and 3 bases from J, the junction contained 4 bases not matched to a gene. This CDR3 has 15 residues. Germline assignment: CDR1 MGHRA and CDR2 YSYEKL. The CDR3 DNA is TGCGCCAGCAGCCAAGAAAAGCGGGAGATCTACGAGCAGTACTTC. Translation: CASSQEKREIYEQYF.

The chain couples TRBV6-4 to TRBJ2-2, with D possibly TRBD1 on 6 matching bases. The CDR3 length is 15 residues. Germline V gene data show CDR1 as MRHNA and CDR2 as SNTAGT. Trimming stripped 4 bases from V and 0 bases from J, with 9 bases between. DNA for the CDR3: TGTGCCAGCAGTGGACAGGCACCGAACACCGGGGAGCTGTTTTTT. This codes for CASSGQAPNTGELFF.

The rearrangement links TRBV10-1 to TRBJ1-1; 7 positions match TRBD1. This CDR3 comprises 14 residues. Per the germline V gene, CDR1 is WNHNN and CDR2 is SYGVQD (reference sequence). The junction had 9 bases not matched to a gene; V was cut back by 6 bases and J by 5 bases. CDR3 residues: CASSPNRGATEAFF. Written as DNA, the CDR3 is TGCGCCAGCAGCCCGAACAGGGGAGCGACTGAAGCTTTCTTT.

V and J are TRBV27 and TRBJ1-5; D ambiguous. CDR1 is MNHEY and CDR2 is SMNVEV in the germline V gene (reference sequence). V dropped 7 bases and J dropped 2 bases, with 12 bases sitting between them. The CDR3 runs 14 residues. This CDR3 is CASNPLFGNQPQHF. CDR3 DNA sequence: TGTGCCAGCAATCCCCTATTTGGCAATCAGCCCCAGCATTTT.